The 29 T cell receptor beta chains reported below all come from one sample, sequenced in a study of T-cell memory formation after mild COVID-19. MiXCR was run by TCRdb on the 5' RACE reads, yielding one entry per CDR3 protein. The table has 400,000 or so distinct CDR3 sequences, under 25% seen once. Source material: PBMCs or a T cell subset sorted from them (not recorded which). Receptors were obtained from an adult woman who had mild COVID-19 (a few samples of this study predate the infection). Cell type and time point are not known.

V is TRBV7-6 and J is TRBJ2-3, with 7 bases aligning to TRBD1. The V gene's germline CDR1 is SGHVS and CDR2 FNYEAQ. The CDR3 is 16 residues long. The trim removed 1 base at V and 3 bases at J, leaving 7 bases unmatched. The CDR3 nucleotides are TGTGCCAGCAGCTTAGTGTACAGGGGAAGTACAGATACGCAGTATTTT. It yields the protein CASSLVYRGSTDTQYF.

The V call is TRBV29-1, the J call TRBJ2-7; D is perhaps TRBD1 or TRBD2 (6 bases each). V was cut by 1 base and J by 2 bases, with 18 bases left in between. CDR1 SQVTM and CDR2 ANQGSEA come from the germline V gene. The length of the CDR3 is 16 residues. The chain's CDR3 is CSVEVILPRGPYEQYF. The CDR3 DNA reads as TGCAGCGTTGAAGTTATTCTACCTCGGGGGCCCTACGAGCAGTACTTC.

This chain joins TRBV27 and TRBJ2-7, with TRBD2 identical over 8 bases. The germline CDR1 and CDR2 sequences are MNHEY and SMNVEV (reference sequence). This CDR3 is 15 amino acids long. Unmatched junction bases numbered 10, after V lost 6 bases and J lost 3 bases. The CDR3 bases are TGTGCCAGCAGACGCAGCGGGAGTCTATACTACGAGCAGTACTTC. Its protein is CASRRSGSLYYEQYF.

This clonotype came up many times. V gene TRBV3-1 combines with J gene TRBJ2-3; D is undetermined. Germline loops: CDR1 LGHDT, CDR2 YNNKEL (reference sequence). Deletions cut 4 bases from V and 0 bases from J, with 17 bases between. CDR3 length equals 17 residues. CDR3 bases: TGTGCCAGCAGCCCCTCGATGGGTCGCCTTAGCACAGATACGCAGTATTTT. Its protein product is CASSPSMGRLSTDTQYF.

This clonotype was seen a handful of times. The chain recombines TRBV12-3 or TRBV12-4 with TRBJ1-4, with TRBD1 matching over 8 bases. V was pared by 3 bases and J by 5 bases, with 5 bases of the junction left unmatched. The CDR3 loop spans 15 amino acids. The CDR3 here is CASSFRTGWNEKLFF. In DNA, the CDR3 is TGTGCCAGCAGTTTCAGGACAGGGTGGAATGAAAAACTGTTTTTT.

The chain carries TRBV18 and TRBJ1-4, with 8 bases identical to TRBD1. Germline CDR1 and CDR2: KGHSH and LQKENI. V was clipped by 3 bases and J by 8 bases; unmatched bases: 8. The CDR3 contains 15 residues. CDR3 loop: CASSPPGQGGEKLFF. The CDR3, as DNA: TGTGCCAGCTCACCGCCCGGACAGGGAGGCGAAAAACTGTTTTTT. The whole variable domain, filled in from reference TRBV18 and TRBJ1-4, reads NAGVMQNPRHLVRRRGQEARLRCSPMKGHSHVYWYRQLPEEGLKFMVYLQKENIIDESGMPKERFSAEFPKEGPSILRIQQVVRGDSAAYFCASSPPGQGGEKLFFGSGTQLSVL.

The V and J genes are TRBV24-1 and TRBJ2-2; no firm D call. In germline, CDR1 is KGHDR, CDR2 SFDVKD. V was clipped by 4 bases and J by 2 bases, with 10 bases between them. The CDR3 runs to 15 residues. The CDR3 nucleotides read TGTGCCACCAGTGACCTAACTCTTAACACCGGGGAGCTGTTTTTT. It specifies CATSDLTLNTGELFF.

This clonotype was seen a few times. The chain links TRBV20-1 to TRBJ1-3; D uncertain. Trimming shortened V by 3 bases and J by 0 bases, and 12 bases separated the two germline ends. This CDR3 spans 15 amino acids. Germline lookup yields CDR1 DFQATT and CDR2 SNEGSKA (reference sequence). CDR3 sequence: CSARSSHFSGNTIYF. The CDR3 DNA follows: TGCAGTGCTAGGTCCAGCCACTTCTCTGGAAACACCATATATTTT.

This clonotype was counted between two and nine times. The chain links TRBV7-3 to TRBJ2-1; the match to TRBD2 covers 16 bases. J gave up 10 bases and V 5 bases, and 5 bases lay outside the gene matches. The germline V gene has CDR1 SGHTA and CDR2 FQGTGA. CDR3 length: 15 residues. The CDR3 sequence is CASSTGLAGGGEQFF. The DNA of the CDR3 is TGTGCCAGCAGCACGGGACTAGCGGGAGGGGGAGAGCAGTTCTTC.

The chain has TRBV3-1 and TRBJ2-5, with D perhaps TRBD2 (6 bases). Trimming left V 4 bases short and J 5 bases short, with 17 bases between. The CDR3 sequence is 15 residues long. CDR1 and CDR2 from the germline V gene are LGHDT and YNNKEL (reference sequence). The DNA for the CDR3 is TGTGCCAGCAGCCCCTGGGACTTGAGGCGGGAGACCCAGTACTTC. It translates to CASSPWDLRRETQYF.

The J gene is TRBJ1-1, the V gene TRBV5-1; D perhaps matches TRBD1 (6 bases). Germline V gene sequence: CDR1 SGHRS, CDR2 YFSETQ. The CDR3 extends over 15 amino acids. V lost 4 bases, J lost 0 bases, and 13 bases lay in between. The CDR3 is CASSVTGTMNTEAFF. The CDR3 DNA follows: TGCGCCAGCAGCGTTACCGGGACAATGAACACTGAAGCTTTCTTT. Full variable domain (outside the CDR3, taken from reference TRBV5-1 and TRBJ1-1): KAGVTQTPRYLIKTRGQQVTLSCSPISGHRSVSWYQQTPGQGLQFLFEYFSETQRNKGNFPGRFSGRQFSNSRSEMNVSTLELGDSALYLCASSVTGTMNTEAFFGQGTRLTVV.

This clonotype was detected only a few times. The rearrangement uses TRBV7-2 and TRBJ2-3; 10 positions agree with TRBD2. Germline values: CDR1 SGHTA, CDR2 FQGNSA. This CDR3 has 17 residues. V lost 2 bases and J lost 1; bases outside the gene matches: 6. CDR3 in DNA: TGTGCCAGCAGCTTACAGCTAGCGGGGGTCGGCACAGATACGCAGTATTTT. Amino acids: CASSLQLAGVGTDTQYF.

The table lists this clonotype with a count of one. This chain uses TRBV2 with TRBJ1-2; TRBD1 aligns across 8 bases. Germline-derived CDR1 and CDR2 are SNHLY and FYNNEI. Germline trimming cut 8 bases from V and 8 bases from J; bases unmatched to any gene: 10. The CDR3 runs 13 residues. Here the CDR3 reads CASSLTGGQGYTF. In nucleotides, the CDR3 is TGTGCCAGCTCTCTAACAGGGGGTCAGGGCTACACCTTC.

This chain links TRBV30 with TRBJ2-2; D is tentatively TRBD1 or TRBD2 (7 bases each). CDR3 length: 13 amino acids. V was shortened by 3 bases and J by 5 bases, with 10 bases between the two germline ends. Germline assignment: CDR1 GTSNPN and CDR2 SVGIG (reference sequence). The CDR3 region is CAWSQGGTGELFF. The CDR3 region has the DNA TGTGCCTGGAGCCAGGGGGGGACCGGGGAGCTGTTTTTT.

The chain combines TRBV12-3 or TRBV12-4 with TRBJ2-1, with 8 bases matching TRBD2. The CDR3 runs to 14 residues. Trimming cost V 6 bases and J 8 bases; bases outside gene matches: 9. The CDR3 sequence is CASSPGTRRHEQFF. CDR3 in DNA: TGTGCCAGCAGCCCCGGGACTAGGCGCCATGAGCAGTTCTTC.

This clonotype was recorded a few times. This rearrangement joins TRBV29-1 to TRBJ2-7; 7 nucleotides match TRBD1. V lost 0 bases to trimming and J lost 3 bases; unmatched junction nucleotides: 5. From germline, CDR1 is SQVTM and CDR2 ANQGSEA. The CDR3 runs 14 residues. DNA of the CDR3: TGCAGCGTTGAAGATCGCGACAGGGACTACGAGCAGTACTTC. Translating it yields CSVEDRDRDYEQYF.

V gene TRBV15 combines with J gene TRBJ2-1; a weak D match, TRBD1 (7 bases). Trimming removed 4 bases at V and 2 bases at J, with 12 bases between. Germline CDR1 LNHNV, CDR2 YYDKDF (reference sequence). CDR3 length: 15 amino acids. CDR3 sequence: CATSKEGAPYNEQFF. Written as DNA, the CDR3 is TGTGCCACCAGCAAGGAGGGGGCCCCCTACAATGAGCAGTTCTTC.

This clonotype was seen more than once but under ten times. The rearrangement joins TRBV5-1 to TRBJ2-1; TRBD2 matches 8 bases. CDR1 and CDR2 (germline): SGHRS, YFSETQ. This CDR3 contains 16 residues. Trimming removed 4 bases from V and 0 bases from J; junction bases left unmatched: 6. The CDR3 bases are TGCGCCAGCAGCATGATAGCGGGATTCTCCTACAATGAGCAGTTCTTC. Its translation is CASSMIAGFSYNEQFF.

The V and J genes are TRBV12-3 or TRBV12-4 and TRBJ2-1, with 10 bases lining up with TRBD1. The V and J ends lost 5 bases and 13 bases, in that order; junction bases with no gene match: 8. The CDR3 has 13 amino acids. This CDR3 reads CASSPQTGGAQFF. Written as DNA, the CDR3 is TGTGCCAGCAGTCCTCAGACAGGGGGCGCTCAGTTCTTC.

V usage is TRBV20-1 and J usage is TRBJ1-1, with 10 nucleotides matching TRBD1. The trim removed 8 bases at V and 0 bases at J, leaving 3 bases unmatched. This CDR3 has 13 residues. Germline-derived CDR1 and CDR2 are DFQATT and SNEGSKA (reference sequence). The CDR3 region is CSSTGGLNTEAFF. The CDR3 region has the DNA TGCAGTTCGACAGGGGGCTTGAACACTGAAGCTTTCTTT.

This clonotype was recorded a few times. The chain links TRBV7-3 to TRBJ2-2; D may correspond to TRBD1 or TRBD2 (6 bases each). V lost 5 bases, J lost 7 bases, and 20 bases lay in between. The CDR3 is 16 residues long. Germline V lookup: CDR1 SGHTA, CDR2 FQGTGA. The CDR3 sequence is CASSQVLGGRGGELFF. The CDR3 DNA is TGTGCCAGCAGCCAAGTCCTCGGGGGCCGCGGCGGGGAGCTGTTTTTT. The full variable domain, with the rest looked up from reference TRBV7-3 and TRBJ2-2, is GAGVSQTPSNKVTEKGKYVELRCDPISGHTALYWYRQSLGQGPEFLIYFQGTGAADDSGLPNDRFFAVRPEGSVSTLKIQRTERGDSAVYLCASSQVLGGRGGELFFGEGSRLTVL.

This clonotype has only a few counts. This sequence joins TRBV6-5 and TRBJ2-7; 10 bases are shared with TRBD2. The V and J ends lost 5 bases and 4 bases, in that order; junction bases with no gene match: 5. Germline values: CDR1 MNHEY, CDR2 SVGAGI. This CDR3 spans 14 amino acids. The CDR3 protein is CASSPGLAPYEQYF. CDR3 coding DNA: TGTGCCAGCAGTCCGGGACTAGCGCCATACGAGCAGTACTTC.

The chain is built from TRBV5-1 and TRBJ2-2, with D possibly TRBD1 on 6 matching bases. V lost 4 bases, J lost 4 bases, and 14 bases lay in between. The CDR3 contains 15 residues. The germline CDR1 and CDR2 sequences are SGHRS and YFSETQ. CDR3 amino acids: CASSLGHQLTGELFF. In nucleotides, the CDR3 is TGCGCCAGCAGCCTGGGACACCAACTCACCGGGGAGCTGTTTTTT.

There are a few counts of this clonotype. This rearrangement joins TRBV27 to TRBJ2-7; 10 bases map to TRBD1. CDR1 is MNHEY and CDR2 is SMNVEV in the germline V gene (reference sequence). The V gene end was trimmed by 7 bases and the J gene end by 4 bases; junction bases not matched to a gene: 4. The CDR3 sequence is 13 residues long. As DNA, the CDR3 is TGTGCCAGCAAACGGGACAGGGGTTACGAGCAGTACTTC. Protein product: CASKRDRGYEQYF.

The chain has TRBV7-2 and TRBJ2-7, with 9 bases lining up with TRBD2. The CDR3 is made up of 12 amino acids. Germline V gene lookup returns CDR1 SGHTA and CDR2 FQGNSA. The V segment lost 3 bases and the J segment 7 bases; nucleotides outside the gene matches: 1. The CDR3 region is CASSFLAGEQYF. CDR3 nucleotide sequence: TGTGCCAGCAGCTTCCTAGCGGGAGAGCAGTACTTC.

The J gene is TRBJ2-7, the V gene TRBV4-2; D perhaps matches TRBD2 (6 bases). From germline, CDR1 is LGHNA and CDR2 YNFKEQ. The ends were cut back, 5 bases at V and 3 bases at J, with 17 bases in the middle. This CDR3 has 15 residues. The CDR3 spells CASSSRLGPNYEQYF. The CDR3 region has the DNA TGTGCCAGCAGCTCTCGACTAGGCCCAAACTACGAGCAGTACTTC.

V usage is TRBV6-5 and J usage is TRBJ2-6; D gene uncertain. Germline CDR1 reads MNHEY; CDR2 reads SVGAGI. The CDR3 loop spans 15 amino acids. V gave up 7 bases and J gave up 2 bases, with 12 bases separating them. The CDR3 reads CASNVKGTGANVLTF. The CDR3 nucleotides are TGTGCCAGCAACGTAAAGGGAACTGGGGCCAACGTCCTGACTTTC.

The chain uses TRBV12-3 or TRBV12-4 and TRBJ2-2; tentatively, D is TRBD1 (5 bases). The CDR3 sequence is 16 residues long. Trimming removed 1 base from V and 4 bases from J, with 13 bases in between. In nucleotides, the CDR3 is TGTGCCAGCAGTTTAGTGTTGGGGCAGGGCACCGGGGAGCTGTTTTTT. It specifies CASSLVLGQGTGELFF.

This clonotype occurred a few times. This chain connects TRBV12-3 or TRBV12-4 to TRBJ2-7, with D possibly matching TRBD1 (6 bases). The CDR3 length is 13 residues. V was pared by 6 bases and J by 3 bases, with 12 bases between. The CDR3 DNA reads TGTGCCAGCAGCATTCAACAGGGCTACGAGCAGTACTTC. Translated, it gives CASSIQQGYEQYF.